The present T cell receptor beta chain was sequenced within a study of cytomegalovirus exposure and HLA in healthy donors. On the study more broadly: Previous work identified 120 million or so unique TCR beta sequences from around 170 million T cells.

Germline assignment: CDR1 SGDLS and CDR2 YYNGEE. The V segment lost 7 bases and the J segment 6 bases; nucleotides outside the gene matches: 11. The CDR3 has 15 amino acids. Study observations and caveats: According to the study, roughly 160 TCR beta chains were cytomegalovirus-associated. Sequence variants that were highly shared formed a cluster that was likely a sequencing artifact. Accurate prediction of most subjects' HLA-A and HLA-B alleles from TCR beta sequences was reported.

In regard to this clone: The antigen remains undetermined.

PCR amplification relied on 60 Vbeta primers (plus 13 Jbeta primers). Only in-frame clones appear in the TCRdb table, and some are missing; sequencing was by immunoSEQ multiplex PCR. Of 200,000 to 250,000 clones in the sample, roughly 80% are singletons; the top ten hold 3% to 4.5%. Input material: PBMCs. The receptor was derived from a male donor in good health and CMV-seronegative. This chain links TRBV9 with TRBJ2-3; 10 bases match TRBD2. The CDR3 loop is CASGQLAGGRDTQYF. The CDR3 DNA reads TGTGCCAGCGGTCAATTAGCGGGAGGTCGGGATACGCAGTATTTT.